This entry is about one TCR beta chain. The germline gene is not matched at one end of the junction; a read error may be the cause. Expressed TCRB transcripts got sequenced, as all isolated RNA was reverse transcribed. Generated by immunoSEQ multiplex PCR, the TCRdb table keeps only in-frame clones and is missing some. In the table there are approximately 38,000 clones, around 45% of which are singletons. The entry originates in a study of beta chain features in type 1 diabetes. Study in general: Comparable age, gender and cell yields were observed in patients relative to healthy donors.

Germline lookup yields CDR1 SNHLY and CDR2 FYNNEI. The CDR3 sequence is 18 residues long. The rearrangement uses TRBV2 and TRBJ2-1; D remains ambiguous. The sequenced sample was central memory CD4+ T cells from blood. The source is a woman under 30 in good health. The CDR3 region has the DNA TGTGCCAACAGTGAAATGTGGGCCCAGGCTACCGACTACAATGAGCAGTTCTTC. Translating it yields CANSEMWAQATDYNEQFF.